The 9 T cell receptor beta chains presented below share a single source sample, sequenced in a study of shared clonotypes between healthy human individuals. Clones were read by immunoSEQ multiplex PCR, and TCRdb kept only the in-frame ones, dropping some. Here the sample spans 2 million to 2.5 million clones, 90% to 95% being singletons. The sequenced sample consisted of naive CD4+ T cells sorted from blood. The subset denotes: CD45RA+ positively selected. These receptors originate from a man aged 18-30 years in good health.

This rearrangement joins TRBV4-1 to TRBJ1-2; D call uncertain. Germline V lookup: CDR1 MGHRA, CDR2 YSYEKL. V was trimmed by 4 bases and J by 1 base, leaving 22 bases between them. The CDR3 consists of 18 residues. The CDR3 is CASSPSLIRTGYNYGYTF. In nucleotides, the CDR3 is TGCGCCAGCAGCCCAAGTCTAATTAGGACGGGATATAACTATGGCTACACCTTC.

This rearrangement joins TRBV7-9 to TRBJ2-7, with D perhaps assigned TRBD1 or TRBD2 (5 bases each). The V end was cut by 3 bases, the J end by 3 bases, with 12 bases between. Germline-derived CDR1 and CDR2 are SEHNR and FQNEAQ (reference sequence). There are 14 residues in the CDR3. The CDR3 coding sequence is TGTGCCAGCAGCTTCGGGGACGCTAACTACGAGCAGTACTTC. Translation gives CASSFGDANYEQYF.

The chain couples TRBV19 to TRBJ1-5; tentative D call: TRBD1 (5 bases). The CDR3 loop spans 20 amino acids. The germline V and J ends were trimmed by 2 bases and 2 bases, with 25 bases remaining between them. Germline V gives CDR1 LNHDA, CDR2 SQIVND (reference sequence). CDR3: CASSILSKGQTIWGNQPQHF. The CDR3 nucleotides are TGTGCCAGTAGTATATTGTCGAAGGGGCAAACCATTTGGGGCAATCAGCCCCAGCATTTT.

This clone appeared a single time. The chain joins TRBV7-9 to TRBJ2-1; D is uncertain. V lost 2 bases, J lost 2 bases, and 19 bases lay in between. Per the germline V gene, CDR1 is SEHNR and CDR2 is FQNEAQ (reference sequence). The CDR3 loop spans 18 amino acids. The CDR3 protein is CASSLRELGLFAYNEQFF. CDR3 nucleotide sequence: TGTGCCAGCAGCTTAAGGGAATTAGGGTTGTTTGCCTACAATGAGCAGTTCTTC.

The rearrangement uses TRBV30 and TRBJ1-5, with D maybe TRBD1 (5 bases). Germline V gene lookup returns CDR1 GTSNPN and CDR2 SVGIG (reference sequence). Trimming took 0 bases from V and 2 from J, leaving 17 bases between them. The CDR3 sequence is 17 residues long. CDR3 sequence: CAWSVHSGTIGNQPQHF. The CDR3, as DNA: TGTGCCTGGAGTGTACATTCCGGGACGATAGGCAATCAGCCCCAGCATTTT.

The chain combines TRBV7-8 with TRBJ2-2, with 7 bases that match TRBD2. Germline V gene lookup returns CDR1 SGHVS and CDR2 FQNEAQ. This CDR3 has 16 residues. V shed 4 bases, J shed 4 bases, and the junction held 9 bases outside the gene matches. The CDR3 reads CASSSPRGDVTGELFF. The CDR3 DNA sequence: TGTGCCAGCAGCTCCCCCCGGGGGGATGTCACCGGGGAGCTGTTTTTT.

This chain joins TRBV6-5 and TRBJ2-2; D gene ambiguous. Germline values: CDR1 MNHEY, CDR2 SVGAGI. This CDR3 has 15 amino acids. Trimming took off 7 bases at V and 0 bases at J, with 12 bases between the two ends. The CDR3 loop reads CASNRGQSNTGELFF. The DNA of the CDR3 is TGTGCCAGCAACCGAGGCCAGTCGAACACCGGGGAGCTGTTTTTT.

This chain links TRBV5-1 with TRBJ1-1; D perhaps matches TRBD1 (5 bases). The V end was cut by 3 bases, the J end by 10 bases, with 16 bases between. The CDR3 totals 13 residues. CDR1 and CDR2 (germline): SGHRS, YFSETQ. The DNA for the CDR3 is TGCGCCAGCAGCTCCGGCCCCAGGGTGTTAGCTTTCTTT. Protein: CASSSGPRVLAFF.

This clone was counted ten times or more. Additional DNA sequences in this sample encode the identical CDR3. The rearrangement links TRBV27 to TRBJ2-3; perhaps TRBD2 as D (5 bases). The CDR3 is made up of 13 amino acids. Trimming removed 2 bases at V and 6 bases at J, with 9 bases between. Germline V gene data show CDR1 as MNHEY and CDR2 as SMNVEV (reference sequence). The CDR3 loop is CASSLRETDTQYF. CDR3 DNA: TGTGCCAGCAGTTTAAGGGAGACGGATACGCAGTATTTT.